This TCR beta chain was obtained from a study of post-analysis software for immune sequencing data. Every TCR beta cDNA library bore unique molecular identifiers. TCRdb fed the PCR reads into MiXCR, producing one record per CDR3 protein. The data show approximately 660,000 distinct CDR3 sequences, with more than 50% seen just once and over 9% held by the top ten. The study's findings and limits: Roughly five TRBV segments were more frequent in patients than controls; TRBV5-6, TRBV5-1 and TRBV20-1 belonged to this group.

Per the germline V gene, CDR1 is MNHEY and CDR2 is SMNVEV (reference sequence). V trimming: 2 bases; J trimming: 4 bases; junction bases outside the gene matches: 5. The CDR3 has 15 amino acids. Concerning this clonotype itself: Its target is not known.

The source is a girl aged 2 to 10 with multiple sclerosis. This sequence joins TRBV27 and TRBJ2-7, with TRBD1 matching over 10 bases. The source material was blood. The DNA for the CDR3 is TGTGCCAGCAGTTTACGGGGACAGGGGTTTTACGAGCAGTACTTC. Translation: CASSLRGQGFYEQYF.